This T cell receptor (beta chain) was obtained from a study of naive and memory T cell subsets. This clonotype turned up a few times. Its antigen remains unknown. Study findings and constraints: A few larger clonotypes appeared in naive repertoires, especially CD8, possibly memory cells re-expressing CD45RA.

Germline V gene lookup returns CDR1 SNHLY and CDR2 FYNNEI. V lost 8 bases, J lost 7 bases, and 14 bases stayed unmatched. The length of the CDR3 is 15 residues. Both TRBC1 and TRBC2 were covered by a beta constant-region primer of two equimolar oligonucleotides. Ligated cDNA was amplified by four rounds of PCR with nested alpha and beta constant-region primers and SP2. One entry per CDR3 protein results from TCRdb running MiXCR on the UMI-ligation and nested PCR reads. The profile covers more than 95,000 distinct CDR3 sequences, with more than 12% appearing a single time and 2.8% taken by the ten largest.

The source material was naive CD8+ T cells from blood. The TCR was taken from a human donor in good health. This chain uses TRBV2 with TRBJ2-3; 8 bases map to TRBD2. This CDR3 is CASHGGDRYANTQYF. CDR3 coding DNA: TGTGCCAGCCACGGGGGGGATCGGTATGCAAATACGCAGTATTTT.